Shown below are 19 T cell receptor beta chains from a single sample sequenced in a study of T cells in Graves' hyperthyroidism and ophthalmopathy. Template material for amplifying TCR beta CDR3 regions consisted of RNA transcripts. HTBI primers were used for first-round RT-PCR of the TCR CDR3. TCRdb independently ran MiXCR on the multiplex PCR reads; one entry per CDR3 protein. Among around 700,000 distinct CDR3 sequences listed, 18% were seen once. Sequences were obtained from blood. Every receptor here comes from a woman aged 50 to 60 with Graves' hyperthyroidism that later progressed to Graves' ophthalmopathy.

The chain combines TRBV7-6 with TRBJ1-1, with 9 bases that match TRBD1. Germline trimming cut 6 bases from V and 4 bases from J; bases unmatched to any gene: 15. Germline loops: CDR1 SGHVS, CDR2 FNYEAQ. The CDR3 is made up of 17 amino acids. CDR3 sequence reads: CASSRTGGAGLGTEAFF. DNA for the CDR3: TGTGCCAGCAGTCGTACAGGGGGCGCGGGGCTCGGCACTGAAGCTTTCTTT. The full variable domain, in which reference TRBV7-6 and TRBJ1-1 provide the parts outside the CDR3, is GAGVSQSPRYKVTKRGQDVALRCDPISGHVSLYWYRQALGQGPEFLTYFNYEAQQDKSGLPNDRFSAERPEGSISTLTIQRTEQRDSAMYRCASSRTGGAGLGTEAFFGQGTRLTVV.

This clonotype was detected a few times. As DNA, the CDR3 is TGTGCCAGCAGCTCGGACTTGGGCAATCAGCCCCAGCATTTT. Protein product: CASSSDLGNQPQHF. The chain is built from TRBV7-9 and TRBJ1-5; no clear D. V was clipped by 4 bases and J by 2 bases, with 9 bases between them. Germline CDR1 is SEHNR and CDR2 is FQNEAQ (reference sequence). This CDR3 contains 14 residues.

This sequence joins TRBV3-1 and TRBJ1-1; D ambiguous. CDR1 is LGHDT, CDR2 YNNKEL, per germline (reference sequence). Trimming took 6 bases from V and 2 from J, leaving 16 bases between them. This CDR3 region has 15 residues. CDR3 nucleotide sequence: TGTGCCAGCAGTAACCGGGATGGGTCCAACACTGAAGCTTTCTTT. Translation gives CASSNRDGSNTEAFF.

The table lists this clonotype with many counts. V usage is TRBV11-2 and J usage is TRBJ1-2; 7 bases match TRBD1. Trimming removed 0 bases from V and 8 bases from J; junction bases left unmatched: 6. The germline gives CDR1 SGHAT, CDR2 FQNNGV. The CDR3 sequence is 14 residues long. The CDR3 coding sequence is TGTGCCAGCAGCTTAGAGCTACAGGGGCGCGGCTACACCTTC. It specifies CASSLELQGRGYTF.

This clonotype showed up many times. J is TRBJ2-7 and V is TRBV2; D unclear. The germline V and J ends were trimmed by 4 bases and 3 bases, with 7 bases remaining between them. Germline CDR1 reads SNHLY; CDR2 reads FYNNEI. The CDR3 runs to 12 residues. The CDR3 DNA reads as TGTGCCAGCAGTGGGACCCACTACGAGCAGTACTTC. Translating it yields CASSGTHYEQYF.

The sample holds many counts of this clonotype. The V gene is TRBV12-3 or TRBV12-4, the J gene TRBJ1-2; D is uncertain. V lost 6 bases to trimming and J lost 0 bases, with 17 bases between them. The CDR3 is made up of 16 amino acids. The CDR3 DNA reads as TGTGCCAGCAGGATAGAGGGTGGAAGAGCTAACTATGGCTACACCTTC. It codes for CASRIEGGRANYGYTF.

At least ten counts were recorded for this clonotype. The chain carries TRBV5-5 and TRBJ1-1, with D possibly TRBD1 on 5 matching bases. V lost 0 bases and J lost 4, with 13 bases in between. The length of the CDR3 is 15 residues. The V gene's germline CDR1 is SGHKS and CDR2 YYEKEE (reference sequence). The CDR3 protein is CASSLAGGGGTEAFF. CDR3 sequence (DNA): TGTGCCAGCAGCTTGGCTGGGGGAGGCGGCACTGAAGCTTTCTTT.

This chain uses TRBV30 with TRBJ2-3, with 11 bases matching TRBD2. The CDR3 contains 15 residues. Germline V lookup: CDR1 GTSNPN, CDR2 SVGIG (reference sequence). The junction had 4 bases not matched to a gene; V was cut back by 5 bases and J by 0 bases. The DNA of the CDR3 is TGTGCCTGGTCCCGGACTAGCGGGAGCACAGATACGCAGTATTTT. Translating gives CAWSRTSGSTDTQYF.

This clonotype was seen ten or more times. This chain connects TRBV2 to TRBJ2-1; 9 bases line up with TRBD2. The V gene's germline CDR1 is SNHLY and CDR2 FYNNEI. This CDR3 comprises 15 residues. V shed 4 bases and J 3 bases; nucleotides not matched to a gene: 4. The DNA for the CDR3 is TGTGCCAGCAGTGCGAGCGGGGGGCTCTACAATGAGCAGTTCTTC. As protein: CASSASGGLYNEQFF.

Concerning this clonotype itself: A much larger clone differs from this one at a single base, so this may be a read error. The V gene is TRBV2, the J gene TRBJ2-7, with 7 bases that match TRBD2. Germline V gene sequence: CDR1 SNHLY, CDR2 FYNNEI. The CDR3 spans 12 residues. V lost 9 bases and J lost 5; bases outside the gene matches: 7. The CDR3 DNA sequence: TGTGCCAGGAGCGGACTAGGGCACGAGCAGTACTTC. This encodes CARSGLGHEQYF.

CDR3 bases: TGTGCCAGCAGTTACTCCCCGCCGGGACTGTCCCCAGAGCATTATGGCTACACCTTC. It is translated as CASSYSPPGLSPEHYGYTF. The chain couples TRBV6-6 to TRBJ1-2; the D gene is possibly TRBD1 (5 bases). Germline assignment: CDR1 MNHNY and CDR2 SVGAGI (reference sequence). Trimming shortened V by 0 bases and J by 5 bases, and 25 bases separated the two germline ends. The CDR3 covers 19 residues.

This chain connects TRBV9 to TRBJ1-2; 9 nucleotides match TRBD1. After removal of 3 bases from V and 7 bases from J, the junction contained 7 bases not matched to a gene. CDR1 and CDR2 (germline): SGDLS, YYNGEE. The CDR3 is 14 residues long. The CDR3 region has the DNA TGTGCCAGCAGCGAACTGACAGGGGGGGGTGGCTACACCTTC. Translating gives CASSELTGGGGYTF.

This chain uses TRBV6-6 with TRBJ1-4; the D gene is possibly TRBD1 (5 bases). Trimming removed 2 bases from V and 1 base from J, with 5 bases in between. The CDR3 sequence is 14 residues long. The germline V gene has CDR1 MNHNY and CDR2 SVGAGI (reference sequence). As DNA, the CDR3 is TGTGCCAGCAGTTACGGGGGAACTAATGAAAAACTGTTTTTT. Translating it yields CASSYGGTNEKLFF.

This clonotype was recorded a few times. The chain is built from TRBV30 and TRBJ2-5, with 12 nucleotides matching TRBD1. Germline assignment: CDR1 GTSNPN and CDR2 SVGIG (reference sequence). The CDR3 has 17 residues. J was trimmed by 3 bases and V by 4 bases; bases with no gene match: 12. In DNA, the CDR3 is TGTGCCTGGAATCGCTTCCGGGACAGGGGGCGCGAAGAGACCCAGTACTTC. This codes for CAWNRFRDRGREETQYF.

There are a few counts of this clonotype. The chain employs TRBV5-1 and TRBJ1-6; D gene unclear. CDR1 SGHRS and CDR2 YFSETQ come from the germline V gene. Trimming removed 6 bases from V and 8 bases from J, with 15 bases in between. The CDR3 has 14 residues. The CDR3 DNA reads TGCGCCAGCACCTACCGATATGGAGATTCACCCCTCCACTTT. As protein: CASTYRYGDSPLHF. The complete variable domain, with remaining parts taken from reference TRBV5-1 and TRBJ1-6, reads KAGVTQTPRYLIKTRGQQVTLSCSPISGHRSVSWYQQTPGQGLQFLFEYFSETQRNKGNFPGRFSGRQFSNSRSEMNVSTLELGDSALYLCASTYRYGDSPLHFGNGTRLTVT.

A single count supports this clonotype. Given a much more abundant clone one base away, this may be a read error. This sequence joins TRBV18 and TRBJ2-5, with TRBD2 as a possible D gene (5 bases). Germline V CDR1 and CDR2: KGHSH, LQKENI. The ends were cut back, 3 bases at V and 1 base at J, with 12 bases in the middle. The length of the CDR3 is 15 residues. The DNA for the CDR3 is TGTGCCAGCTCACCCGTTTCCGGGATCCAAGAGACCCAGTACTTC. Protein product: CASSPVSGIQETQYF. Full variable domain (remainder filled in from reference TRBV18 and TRBJ2-5): NAGVMQNPRHLVRRRGQEARLRCSPMKGHSHVYWYRQLPEEGLKFMVYLQKENIIDESGMPKERFSAEFPKEGPSILRIQQVVRGDSAAYFCASSPVSGIQETQYFGPGTRLLVL.

This clonotype was recorded at least ten times. The V call is TRBV2, the J call TRBJ1-5, with 8 bases aligning to TRBD1. CDR1 and CDR2 from the germline V gene are SNHLY and FYNNEI. The CDR3 is made up of 15 amino acids. The V and J ends lost 9 bases and 4 bases, in that order; junction bases with no gene match: 11. The CDR3 DNA reads TGTGCCAGTACCGAACTGCGGACAGGGAATCAGCCCCAGCATTTT. It is translated as CASTELRTGNQPQHF. The entire variable domain, with the rest obtained from reference TRBV2 and TRBJ1-5, is as follows: EPEVTQTPSHQVTQMGQEVILRCVPISNHLYFYWYRQILGQKVEFLVSFYNNEISEKSEIFDDQFSVERPDGSNFTLKIRSTKLEDSAMYFCASTELRTGNQPQHFGDGTRLSIL.

CDR3 in DNA: TGTGCCAGCAGTGAAAGGAGGGGGGGCTTCACCGGGGAGCTGTTTTTT. Encoded protein: CASSERRGGFTGELFF. The rearrangement uses TRBV6-1 and TRBJ2-2, with D maybe TRBD2 (7 bases). The ends were cut back, 2 bases at V and 4 bases at J, with 14 bases in the middle. CDR3 length: 16 amino acids. CDR1 MNHNS and CDR2 SASEGT come from the germline V gene.

This clonotype was counted many times. This chain uses TRBV3-1 with TRBJ1-2; TRBD1 might be the D (6 bases). The V gene's germline CDR1 is LGHDT and CDR2 YNNKEL (reference sequence). CDR3 length: 14 residues. V shed 1 base and J shed 3 bases, with 9 bases lying between them. CDR3 in amino acids: CASSQARGYYGYTF. The CDR3 DNA reads as TGTGCCAGCAGCCAAGCCAGGGGATACTATGGCTACACCTTC.